What follows are 27 T cell receptor beta chains derived from one specimen sequenced in a study of OX40 agonist ivuxolimab in advanced cancers. Libraries were prepared by immunoSEQ multiplex PCR; TCRdb keeps only in-frame clonotypes and omits some of them. The table has 66,000 or so clones, about 77% seen once. Sequenced material: CD4+ or CD8+ T cells sorted from blood, taken in a trial of the OX40 agonist ivuxolimab. Receptors originate from an adult with an advanced solid tumor such as melanoma, head and neck, liver or kidney cancer.

This clone was seen a single time. The rearrangement uses TRBV5-1 and TRBJ1-6; D remains unclear. CDR3 length: 16 amino acids. Trimming left V 4 bases short and J 0 bases short, with 11 bases between. CDR1 is SGHRS and CDR2 is YFSETQ in the germline V gene. The CDR3 protein is CASSLRSSSYNSPLHF. In DNA form, the CDR3 reads TGCGCCAGCAGCCTTAGGTCGAGCTCCTATAATTCACCCCTCCACTTT.

The chain employs TRBV29-1 and TRBJ2-3, with TRBD2 identical over 8 bases. Unmatched junction bases numbered 10, after V lost 6 bases and J lost 2 bases. Germline CDR1 and CDR2: SQVTM and ANQGSEA. The CDR3 covers 15 residues. CDR3 nucleotide sequence: TGCAGCGTCAAAGGACTAGCCGGTGACACAGATACGCAGTATTTT. Translated, it gives CSVKGLAGDTDTQYF.

The rearrangement links TRBV2 to TRBJ2-2; no firm D call. With 7 bases removed from V and 7 bases from J, the gap between germline ends came to 13 bases. The V gene's germline CDR1 is SNHLY and CDR2 FYNNEI. The CDR3 extends over 13 amino acids. CDR3: CASMWFAGGELFF. DNA for the CDR3: TGTGCCAGCATGTGGTTCGCCGGCGGGGAGCTGTTTTTT.

This clone was seen only a few times. The chain recombines TRBV13 with TRBJ2-5; no definite D call. Looked up from germline, CDR1 is PRHDT and CDR2 is FYEKMQ (reference sequence). V gave up 5 bases and J gave up 1 base, with 11 bases separating them. The CDR3 sequence is 14 residues long. The DNA for the CDR3 is TGTGCCAGCAGCCGCTCCCACCTCCAAGAGACCCAGTACTTC. This sequence encodes CASSRSHLQETQYF.

This clone was detected a few times. The chain recombines TRBV5-1 with TRBJ2-1; 10 nucleotides line up with TRBD2. The CDR3 runs to 14 residues. V dropped 7 bases and J dropped 5; count of bases not matched to a gene: 6. In germline, CDR1 is SGHRS, CDR2 YFSETQ. This CDR3 reads CASGTSGVDNEQFF. The CDR3 coding sequence is TGCGCCAGCGGAACTAGCGGGGTAGACAATGAGCAGTTCTTC.

V is TRBV30 and J is TRBJ2-7; 10 bases agree with TRBD2. Germline-derived CDR1 and CDR2 are GTSNPN and SVGIG (reference sequence). The ends lost 2 bases at V and 7 bases at J; junction bases unmatched: 11. CDR3 length equals 15 residues. In DNA form, the CDR3 reads TGTGCCTGGAGTCCCTTCCTAGCGGGAGTGTCAGAGCAGTACTTC. Residues: CAWSPFLAGVSEQYF.

In DNA, the CDR3 is TGTGCCAGCTCACCAATGGACACTGAAGCTTTCTTT. The encoded protein is CASSPMDTEAFF. The V gene is TRBV18, the J gene TRBJ1-1; unclear D gene. V gave up 2 bases and J gave up 3 bases, with 4 bases separating them. The CDR3 consists of 12 residues. Per germline, CDR1 KGHSH and CDR2 LQKENI.

This chain uses TRBV14 with TRBJ1-1; D possibly corresponds to TRBD1 (6 bases). From germline, CDR1 is SGHDN and CDR2 FVKESK. The CDR3 has 16 residues. Trimming cost V 0 bases and J 6 bases, with 17 bases left between them. This CDR3 reads CASSQDLGRGSPEAFF. The CDR3 DNA sequence: TGTGCCAGCAGCCAAGATTTGGGGAGGGGGTCTCCTGAAGCTTTCTTT.

This rearrangement joins TRBV11-2 to TRBJ1-1; 8 bases match TRBD1. The CDR3 consists of 15 residues. The germline CDR1 and CDR2 sequences are SGHAT and FQNNGV. After removal of 3 bases from V and 3 bases from J, the junction contained 6 bases not matched to a gene. In DNA form, the CDR3 reads TGTGCCAGCAGCTTGGGACAGGTTGGGGACACTGAAGCTTTCTTT. As protein: CASSLGQVGDTEAFF.

This clone was seen a single time. The chain uses TRBV2 and TRBJ2-1; a possible D gene is TRBD1 (6 bases). This CDR3 spans 14 amino acids. Between the trimmed V and J ends, which lost 5 bases and 5 bases, there was a span of 13 bases. Looked up from germline, CDR1 is SNHLY and CDR2 is FYNNEI. The CDR3, as DNA: TGTGCCAGCAGTTATCGGGACATAGACAATGAGCAGTTCTTC. Amino acid sequence: CASSYRDIDNEQFF.

The gene calls are TRBV14 and TRBJ1-2; D not resolved. V was clipped by 2 bases and J by 1 base, with 5 bases between them. The CDR3 is 13 residues long. From germline, CDR1 is SGHDN and CDR2 FVKESK. Here the CDR3 reads CASSQNLNYGYTF. The CDR3 DNA sequence: TGTGCCAGCAGCCAAAACCTTAACTATGGCTACACCTTC.

This chain joins TRBV5-1 and TRBJ2-3, with 7 bases lining up with TRBD1. V was clipped by 4 bases and J by 4 bases; unmatched bases: 6. CDR3 length: 14 amino acids. Per germline, CDR1 SGHRS and CDR2 YFSETQ. The CDR3 nucleotides are TGCGCCAGCAGCCTCAGGGGGTCGGCAGATACGCAGTATTTT. It is translated as CASSLRGSADTQYF. The full variable domain, its missing parts supplied by reference TRBV5-1 and TRBJ2-3, is KAGVTQTPRYLIKTRGQQVTLSCSPISGHRSVSWYQQTPGQGLQFLFEYFSETQRNKGNFPGRFSGRQFSNSRSEMNVSTLELGDSALYLCASSLRGSADTQYFGPGTRLTVL.

The rearrangement uses TRBV30 and TRBJ2-7, with D unclear. The CDR3 is made up of 11 amino acids. Germline V gene data show CDR1 as GTSNPN and CDR2 as SVGIG (reference sequence). V was shortened by 1 base and J by 4 bases, with 5 bases between the two germline ends. This CDR3 reads CAWSETYEQYF. The CDR3 bases are TGTGCCTGGAGTGAGACATACGAGCAGTACTTC.

This sequence joins TRBV9 and TRBJ2-5; TRBD2 is a possible D gene (5 bases). The germline gives CDR1 SGDLS, CDR2 YYNGEE. V dropped 3 bases and J dropped 3 bases, with 15 bases sitting between them. The CDR3 sequence is 15 residues long. CDR3 DNA sequence: TGTGCCAGCAGCGCACGGACTGGGAGAGAAGAGACCCAGTACTTC. The encoded protein is CASSARTGREETQYF.

The sample holds a few counts of this clone. The chain is built from TRBV13 and TRBJ1-2; possible D gene TRBD1, 5 bases. The V end lost 5 bases, the J end lost 4 bases, and 11 bases lay between the germline ends. In germline, CDR1 is PRHDT, CDR2 FYEKMQ (reference sequence). The length of the CDR3 is 13 residues. The CDR3 here is CASSTQGAYGYTF. The CDR3 DNA reads TGTGCCAGCAGCACCCAGGGTGCCTATGGCTACACCTTC.

This rearrangement joins TRBV11-3 to TRBJ2-7; D is uncertain. The CDR3 covers 12 residues. V dropped 5 bases and J dropped 1 base, with 6 bases sitting between them. CDR1 and CDR2 from the germline V gene are SGHNT and YENEEA. The CDR3 DNA reads TGTGCCAGCAGCCCCGTGTCCTACGAGCAGTACTTC. This encodes CASSPVSYEQYF. The variable domain in full, with the rest retrieved from reference TRBV11-3 and TRBJ2-7, is EAGVVQSPRYKIIEKKQPVAFWCNPISGHNTLYWYLQNLGQGPELLIRYENEEAVDDSQLPKDRFSAERLKGVDSTLKIQPAELGDSAVYLCASSPVSYEQYFGPGTRLTVT.

The rearrangement joins TRBV2 to TRBJ1-6; 9 bases are a match to TRBD1. The CDR3 sequence is 14 residues long. Germline values: CDR1 SNHLY, CDR2 FYNNEI. J was trimmed by 14 bases and V by 6 bases; bases with no gene match: 11. CDR3 in amino acids: CASRDRGSSSTLHF. DNA of the CDR3: TGTGCCAGCAGGGACAGGGGCTCGTCATCCACCCTCCACTTT.

This chain links TRBV11-2 with TRBJ2-5; the match to TRBD2 covers 8 bases. The V and J ends lost 2 bases and 3 bases, in that order; junction bases with no gene match: 2. Germline CDR1 and CDR2: SGHAT and FQNNGV. The CDR3 loop spans 14 amino acids. The CDR3 protein is CASSLQGLEETQYF. DNA for the CDR3: TGTGCCAGCAGCTTACAGGGACTAGAAGAGACCCAGTACTTC.

Here the CDR3 DNA reads TGCGCCAGCAGCTTCTCAAGGACTAGCGGGGTGAGCACAGATACGCAGTATTTT. Translating gives CASSFSRTSGVSTDTQYF. V usage is TRBV5-1 and J usage is TRBJ2-3, with 12 positions matching TRBD2. Trimming removed 2 bases from V and 0 bases from J; junction bases left unmatched: 7. The CDR3 runs to 18 residues. Germline V lookup: CDR1 SGHRS, CDR2 YFSETQ. Complete variable domain (other parts from reference TRBV5-1 and TRBJ2-3): KAGVTQTPRYLIKTRGQQVTLSCSPISGHRSVSWYQQTPGQGLQFLFEYFSETQRNKGNFPGRFSGRQFSNSRSEMNVSTLELGDSALYLCASSFSRTSGVSTDTQYFGPGTRLTVL.

This chain joins TRBV7-2 and TRBJ2-3; 9 positions match TRBD2. The CDR3 has 17 amino acids. The germline gives CDR1 SGHTA, CDR2 FQGNSA. J lost 5 bases, V lost 1 base, and 10 bases had no gene match. This CDR3 reads CASSLGFSGGHLDTQYF. CDR3 nucleotide sequence: TGTGCCAGCAGCTTAGGGTTTAGCGGGGGACATTTAGATACGCAGTATTTT.

The gene calls are TRBV10-3 and TRBJ2-2, with a weak D call TRBD2 (5 bases). V lost 0 bases, J lost 7 bases, and 12 bases lay in between. CDR3 length: 15 amino acids. Germline CDR1 reads ENHRY; CDR2 reads SYGVKD. The chain's CDR3 is CAISESAGEGGELFF. In DNA form, the CDR3 reads TGTGCCATCAGTGAGTCGGCCGGTGAGGGCGGGGAGCTGTTTTTT.

V usage is TRBV19 and J usage is TRBJ2-7, with D possibly matching TRBD2 (5 bases). The germline gives CDR1 LNHDA, CDR2 SQIVND (reference sequence). V was cut by 5 bases and J by 4 bases, with 15 bases left in between. The CDR3 consists of 14 residues. The CDR3 DNA sequence: TGTGCCAGTAGTCGATCCGCGCGGGCATACGAGCAGTACTTC. The encoded protein is CASSRSARAYEQYF.

This sequence joins TRBV10-3 and TRBJ2-5; 11 bases align to TRBD2. The V gene end was trimmed by 6 bases and the J gene end by 6 bases; junction bases not matched to a gene: 9. Germline CDR1 ENHRY, CDR2 SYGVKD. This CDR3 comprises 15 residues. As DNA, the CDR3 is TGTGCCATCAGCCGACTAGCGGGACCCGATCAGACCCAGTACTTC. Residues: CAISRLAGPDQTQYF.

The chain joins TRBV6-5 to TRBJ1-4; D is unclear. Germline V gives CDR1 MNHEY, CDR2 SVGAGI. Trimming cost V 6 bases and J 0 bases, with 8 bases left between them. The CDR3 has 14 amino acids. CDR3 sequence: CASSPTSTNEKLFF. In DNA form, the CDR3 reads TGTGCCAGCAGCCCGACGTCAACTAATGAAAAACTGTTTTTT.

The chain has TRBV29-1 and TRBJ2-3; TRBD2 aligns across 10 bases. This CDR3 is built from 18 residues. Per the germline V gene, CDR1 is SQVTM and CDR2 is ANQGSEA. The V and J ends lost 4 bases and 2 bases, in that order; junction bases with no gene match: 15. The CDR3 loop is CSVVSSLFLAGATDTQYF. CDR3 sequence (DNA): TGCAGCGTTGTCTCCTCGTTATTCCTAGCGGGAGCCACAGATACGCAGTATTTT.

The chain combines TRBV7-9 with TRBJ1-1; no clear D. Germline CDR1 and CDR2: SEHNR and FQNEAQ (reference sequence). This CDR3 contains 14 residues. Trimming took off 2 bases at V and 6 bases at J, with 13 bases between the two ends. The CDR3 DNA is TGTGCCAGCAGCTTAAGTGGCCCTCACGCTGAAGCTTTCTTT. Its translation is CASSLSGPHAEAFF.

DNA for the CDR3: TGTGCCAGCAGTTACCGGGGCTTCCATGGCTACACCTTC. Its protein is CASSYRGFHGYTF. The chain is built from TRBV6-5 and TRBJ1-2, with a weak D call TRBD1 (5 bases). Trimming took 2 bases from V and 6 from J, leaving 10 bases between them. This CDR3 is 13 amino acids long. Germline-derived CDR1 and CDR2 are MNHEY and SVGAGI.